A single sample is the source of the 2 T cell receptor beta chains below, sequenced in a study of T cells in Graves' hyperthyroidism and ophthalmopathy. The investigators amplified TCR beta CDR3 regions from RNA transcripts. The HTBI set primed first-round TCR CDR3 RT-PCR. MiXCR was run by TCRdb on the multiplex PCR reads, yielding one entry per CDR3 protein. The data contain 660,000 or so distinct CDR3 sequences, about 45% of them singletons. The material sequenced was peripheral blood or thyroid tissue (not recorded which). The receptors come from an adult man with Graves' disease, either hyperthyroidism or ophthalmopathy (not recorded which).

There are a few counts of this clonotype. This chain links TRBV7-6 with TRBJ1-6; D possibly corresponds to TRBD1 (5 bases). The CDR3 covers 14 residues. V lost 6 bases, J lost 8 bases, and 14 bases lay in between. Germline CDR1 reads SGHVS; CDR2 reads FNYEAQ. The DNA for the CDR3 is TGTGCCAGCAGTTACGGGGGGATCGATTCACCCCTCCACTTT. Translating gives CASSYGGIDSPLHF.

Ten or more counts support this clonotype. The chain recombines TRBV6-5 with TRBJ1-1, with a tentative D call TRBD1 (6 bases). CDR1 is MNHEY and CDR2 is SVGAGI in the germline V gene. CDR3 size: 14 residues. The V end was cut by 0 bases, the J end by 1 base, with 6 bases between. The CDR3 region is CASSYSTGNTEAFF. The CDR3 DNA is TGTGCCAGCAGTTACTCGACAGGGAACACTGAAGCTTTCTTT.